This is a list of T cell receptor beta chains from one sample in a study of cytotoxic CD8 clonotypes in ibrutinib-treated CLL. Data came from immunoSEQ multiplex PCR; TCRdb stores just in-frame clones and leaves some out. The sample consists of 200,000 to 250,000 clones, about 75% of them appearing once. The sequenced sample was PBMCs, obtained after 12 months of ibrutinib treatment. The receptors stem from a human donor with chronic lymphocytic leukemia. Both conserved end residues are part of each CDR3. Fields, in order: CDR3 protein, CDR3 DNA, D gene, V gene, clone size, J gene. A D gene is named only where the DNA matches it firmly. Only part of the rows carry a size: once, few, many, or a class if the clone is expanded.

CDR3aa: CASSLSGSNYEQYF; CDR3nt: TGTGCCAGCAGCTTAAGCGGGAGTAACTACGAGCAGTACTTC; d_gene: TRBD2; v_gene: TRBV7-2; abundance: .; j_gene: TRBJ2-7
CDR3aa: CAISESGRSINEKLFF; CDR3nt: TGTGCCATCAGTGAGTCTGGGAGATCGATTAATGAAAAACTGTTTTTT; d_gene: .; v_gene: TRBV10-3; abundance: .; j_gene: TRBJ1-4
CDR3aa: CASSPTLGTVNTEAFF; CDR3nt: TGTGCCAGTAGTCCAACGCTGGGGACGGTGAACACTGAAGCTTTCTTT; d_gene: .; v_gene: TRBV19; abundance: .; j_gene: TRBJ1-1
CDR3aa: CASSTDRQNTEAFF; CDR3nt: TGTGCCAGTAGTACGGACAGACAGAACACTGAAGCTTTCTTT; d_gene: .; v_gene: TRBV19; abundance: few; j_gene: TRBJ1-1
CDR3aa: CASSVLQGSEKLFF; CDR3nt: TGTGCCAGCAGTGTTCTACAGGGTTCAGAAAAACTGTTTTTT; d_gene: .; v_gene: TRBV6-1; abundance: .; j_gene: TRBJ1-4
CDR3aa: CASSFGTEESSTF; CDR3nt: TGCGCCAGCAGCTTTGGTACTGAGGAATCGTCCACCTTC; d_gene: .; v_gene: TRBV5-1; abundance: .; j_gene: TRBJ1-2
CDR3aa: CASHKAQGADSNQPQHF; CDR3nt: TGTGCCAGCCACAAAGCCCAGGGGGCGGATAGCAATCAGCCCCAGCATTTT; d_gene: TRBD1; v_gene: TRBV19; abundance: .; j_gene: TRBJ1-5
CDR3aa: CASSAGLAGGSTDTQYF; CDR3nt: TGCGCCAGCAGCGCCGGACTAGCGGGGGGAAGCACAGATACGCAGTATTTT; d_gene: TRBD2; v_gene: TRBV10-1; abundance: .; j_gene: TRBJ2-3
CDR3aa: CASSVSGTSSRTGELFF; CDR3nt: TGTGCCAGCAGCGTTTCCGGGACCTCGTCGAGGACCGGGGAGCTGTTTTTT; d_gene: .; v_gene: TRBV9; abundance: .; j_gene: TRBJ2-2
CDR3aa: CASRVGGETQYF; CDR3nt: TGTGCCAGCAGAGTTGGGGGGGAGACCCAGTACTTC; d_gene: .; v_gene: TRBV5-4; abundance: few; j_gene: TRBJ2-5
CDR3aa: CASSLFASGTDTQYF; CDR3nt: TGTGCCAGCAGCTTGTTCGCTAGCGGTACAGATACGCAGTATTTT; d_gene: TRBD2; v_gene: TRBV5-4; abundance: .; j_gene: TRBJ2-3
CDR3aa: CAWSLGTGTIYF; CDR3nt: TGTGCCTGGAGTCTAGGGACAGGCACCATATATTTT; d_gene: TRBD1; v_gene: TRBV30; abundance: once; j_gene: TRBJ1-3
CDR3aa: CASGDRGRTDTQYF; CDR3nt: TGTGCCAGCGGGGACAGGGGGCGGACAGATACGCAGTATTTT; d_gene: TRBD1; v_gene: TRBV25-1; abundance: .; j_gene: TRBJ2-3
CDR3aa: CAWSMTSGAYEQYF; CDR3nt: TGTGCCTGGAGTATGACTAGCGGGGCCTACGAGCAGTACTTC; d_gene: TRBD2; v_gene: TRBV30; abundance: .; j_gene: TRBJ2-7
CDR3aa: CASSLPALSTSGANVLTF; CDR3nt: TGTGCCAGCAGTTTACCGGCCCTCAGCACCTCAGGGGCCAACGTCCTGACTTTC; d_gene: .; v_gene: TRBV28; abundance: .; j_gene: TRBJ2-6
CDR3aa: CASSYSGTGASQPQHF; CDR3nt: TGTGCCAGCAGTTACTCGGGGACAGGGGCTAGTCAGCCCCAGCATTTT; d_gene: TRBD1; v_gene: TRBV6-5; abundance: once; j_gene: TRBJ1-5
CDR3aa: CASSRGDSGANVLTF; CDR3nt: TGCGCCAGCAGCAGGGGCGATTCCGGGGCCAACGTCCTGACTTTC; d_gene: .; v_gene: TRBV5-1; abundance: once; j_gene: TRBJ2-6
CDR3aa: CASSRVRTENTEAFF; CDR3nt: TGTGCCAGCAGTCGAGTCCGAACAGAGAACACTGAAGCTTTCTTT; d_gene: .; v_gene: TRBV6-5; abundance: few; j_gene: TRBJ1-1
CDR3aa: CASSHEGGEGETQYF; CDR3nt: TGCGCCAGCAGCCACGAGGGCGGAGAGGGAGAGACCCAGTACTTC; d_gene: .; v_gene: TRBV5-1; abundance: .; j_gene: TRBJ2-5
CDR3aa: CASSDGQGYEQYF; CDR3nt: TGTGCCAGCAGTGATGGACAGGGCTACGAGCAGTACTTC; d_gene: TRBD1; v_gene: TRBV6-1; abundance: .; j_gene: TRBJ2-7
CDR3aa: CSVTWTVASEKLFF; CDR3nt: TGCAGCGTTACGTGGACGGTCGCTTCAGAAAAACTGTTTTTT; d_gene: .; v_gene: TRBV29-1; abundance: .; j_gene: TRBJ1-4
CDR3aa: CASSYRGTGTAGPQHF; CDR3nt: TGTGCCAGCAGTTACCGGGGGACAGGGACCGCGGGACCCCAGCATTTT; d_gene: TRBD1; v_gene: TRBV6-6; abundance: few; j_gene: TRBJ1-5
CDR3aa: CASSVQGTNEQFF; CDR3nt: TGTGCCAGCAGCGTACAGGGAACCAATGAGCAGTTCTTC; d_gene: .; v_gene: TRBV5-4; abundance: .; j_gene: TRBJ2-1
CDR3aa: CAWSETLALHF; CDR3nt: TGTGCCTGGAGTGAAACCTTGGCCCTCCACTTT; d_gene: .; v_gene: TRBV30; abundance: few; j_gene: TRBJ1-6
CDR3aa: CASSLDGGWATNEKLFF; CDR3nt: TGCGCCAGCAGCTTGGATGGGGGTTGGGCAACTAATGAAAAACTGTTTTTT; d_gene: .; v_gene: TRBV5-1; abundance: .; j_gene: TRBJ1-4
CDR3aa: CASSFTNTAEAFF; CDR3nt: TGTGCCAGCAGTTTCACCAACACAGCTGAAGCTTTCTTT; d_gene: .; v_gene: TRBV7-3; abundance: few; j_gene: TRBJ1-1